These 4 T cell receptor beta chains share one sample of origin, sequenced in a study of cytotoxic CD8 clonotypes in ibrutinib-treated CLL. The data were produced by immunoSEQ multiplex PCR, yet TCRdb's version contains in-frame clones alone and is incomplete. The sample lists 140,000 to 150,000 clones; roughly three quarters were seen once. The sample consisted of PBMCs, taken after 24 months of ibrutinib treatment. All receptors derive from a human donor with chronic lymphocytic leukemia.

This chain uses TRBV11-2 with TRBJ1-2, with TRBD1 as a possible D gene (6 bases). The germline V and J ends were trimmed by 2 bases and 4 bases, with 14 bases remaining between them. There are 15 residues in the CDR3. Germline V lookup: CDR1 SGHAT, CDR2 FQNNGV. The CDR3 bases are TGTGCCAGCAGCTTACTGCCCGGGACATCCTATGGCTACACCTTC. This translates into CASSLLPGTSYGYTF.

This sequence joins TRBV7-8 and TRBJ1-4, with D perhaps TRBD1 (6 bases). The V gene lost 1 base and the J gene lost 7 bases, with 13 bases spanning the gap. Per germline, CDR1 SGHVS and CDR2 FQNEAQ. This CDR3 contains 15 residues. The CDR3: CASSLGAGASEKLFF. The CDR3, as DNA: TGTGCCAGCAGCTTAGGGGCAGGGGCGAGTGAAAAACTGTTTTTT.

The chain uses TRBV7-2 and TRBJ1-2, with unresolved D. V was clipped by 4 bases and J by 4 bases, with 13 bases between them. Germline-derived CDR1 and CDR2 are SGHTA and FQGNSA. The CDR3 runs to 14 residues. CDR3 in amino acids: CASSSYQVVYGYTF. CDR3 in DNA: TGTGCCAGCAGCTCCTATCAGGTGGTCTATGGCTACACCTTC.

J is TRBJ1-1 and V is TRBV7-9; D call uncertain. Germline V gene data show CDR1 as SEHNR and CDR2 as FQNEAQ (reference sequence). V gave up 8 bases and J gave up 4 bases, with 14 bases separating them. CDR3 length equals 13 residues. The CDR3 protein is CASCGFDGTEAFF. Written as DNA, the CDR3 is TGTGCCAGCTGCGGGTTCGATGGCACTGAAGCTTTCTTT.